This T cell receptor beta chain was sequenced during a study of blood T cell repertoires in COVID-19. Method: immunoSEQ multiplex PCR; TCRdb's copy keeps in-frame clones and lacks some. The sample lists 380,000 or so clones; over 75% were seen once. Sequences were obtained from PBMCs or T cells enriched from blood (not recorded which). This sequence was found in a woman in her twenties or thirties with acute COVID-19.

The CDR3 loop is CSVFGGEEAFF. As DNA, the CDR3 is TGCAGCGTTTTCGGAGGGGAAGAAGCTTTCTTT. The chain uses TRBV29-1 and TRBJ1-1; TRBD1 is a possible D gene (5 bases). V lost 5 bases, J lost 8 bases, and 12 bases lay in between. The CDR3 length is 11 residues. Germline CDR1 and CDR2: SQVTM and ANQGSEA.